The sequence of this T cell receptor beta chain was determined in a study of identical twins. Points from the study as a whole: Weaker excess twin sharing was seen among beta out-of-frame sequences.

CDR1 and CDR2 from the germline V gene are KGHDR and SFDVKD. The length of the CDR3 is 15 residues. With V trimmed by 2 bases and J by 3 bases, 2 bases remained unmatched. With respect to this clonotype: As yet, its antigen is unknown.

One entry per CDR3 protein, called by TCRdb with MiXCR from the 5' RACE reads. The sample comprises more than 600,000 distinct CDR3 sequences, about 20% of which are singletons, and about an eighth rests with the top ten. The data also belong to a second study, concerning T cells expressing NK-cell markers. That source adds: For roughly 6 donors, the dominant NKG2C+ clonotypes made up about 1.0-7.0% of their CD8+ T cells. Also leading the CD3+CD56-NKG2C+ fraction in a few donors were these clonotypes.

The rearrangement joins TRBV24-1 to TRBJ2-7; 11 bases match TRBD1. Sequenced input: PBMCs. The TCR was taken from a woman aged 18-30 years in good health. This CDR3 reads CATSDWTGGIYEQYF. The CDR3, as DNA: TGTGCCACCAGTGATTGGACAGGGGGCATCTACGAGCAGTACTTC.